The clone carrying this T cell receptor (beta chain) occurred many times. TCRdb re-analysed the RT-PCR reads in MiXCR, keeping a single row per CDR3 protein. The sample has about 680,000 distinct CDR3 sequences, 13% to 15% seen once; the top ten hold 3.6%. This CDR3 contains 16 residues. The V and J ends lost 0 bases and 5 bases respectively, with 13 bases between them. Germline-derived CDR1 and CDR2 are MGHRA and YSYEKL. Sequencing was carried out using memory CD4+ T cells from blood. This receptor was taken from a female donor in good health, serving as a healthy control. The genes are TRBV4-1 and TRBJ2-2, with D maybe TRBD2 (6 bases). CDR3 in DNA: TGCGCCAGCAGCCAAGAGTGGCGGGATGGAACCGGGGAGCTGTTTTTT. It translates to CASSQEWRDGTGELFF.